The rows below give T cell receptor beta chains drawn from one sample of a study of T cells of healthy individuals. TCRdb independently ran MiXCR on the 5' RACE reads; one entry per CDR3 protein. The sample has around 100,000 distinct CDR3 sequences, 17% seen once. The receptors shown here come from a human donor in good health. Each CDR3 is given without its conserved first and last residue. D genes are given only for firm matches. The size field is filled for only some rows; it gives once, few, many or a size class.

size	J	V	D	CDR3
few	TRBJ2-5	TRBV4-1	TRBD1	ASSQNPLDRVGETQY
many	TRBJ1-2	TRBV12-3/TRBV12-4	.	ASSWILQLNYGYT
many	TRBJ1-2	TRBV5-1	.	ASSLAGEGYT
many	TRBJ2-6	TRBV19	.	ASTSDYSGANVLT
few	TRBJ2-7	TRBV12-3/TRBV12-4	TRBD2	ASRTSGRPYEQY
.	TRBJ1-6	TRBV4-3	.	ASSQDGDFNSPFH
few	TRBJ2-1	TRBV5-1	TRBD2	ASSLARTSGGPAWF
.	TRBJ2-7	TRBV12-3/TRBV12-4	TRBD2	ASSGLSGAGSYEQY
.	TRBJ1-1	TRBV7-9	TRBD1	ASSFYRGSNTEAF
few	TRBJ2-2	TRBV7-9	.	ASSLLGVPGELF
many	TRBJ1-3	TRBV10-3	.	AISEGDNSGNTIY
.	TRBJ2-1	TRBV2	TRBD2	ASAGESGGNEQF